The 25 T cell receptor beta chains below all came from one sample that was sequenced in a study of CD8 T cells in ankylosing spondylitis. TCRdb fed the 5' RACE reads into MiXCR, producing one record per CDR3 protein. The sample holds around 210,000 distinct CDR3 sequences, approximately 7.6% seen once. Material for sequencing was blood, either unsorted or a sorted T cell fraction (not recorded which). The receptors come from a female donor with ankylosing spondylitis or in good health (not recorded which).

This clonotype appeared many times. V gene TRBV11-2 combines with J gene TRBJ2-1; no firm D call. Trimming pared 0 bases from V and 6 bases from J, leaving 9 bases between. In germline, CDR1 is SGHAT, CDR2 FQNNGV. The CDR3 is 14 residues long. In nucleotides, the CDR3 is TGTGCCAGCAGCTTAGAATCAGAAGGCAATGAGCAGTTCTTC. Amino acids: CASSLESEGNEQFF.

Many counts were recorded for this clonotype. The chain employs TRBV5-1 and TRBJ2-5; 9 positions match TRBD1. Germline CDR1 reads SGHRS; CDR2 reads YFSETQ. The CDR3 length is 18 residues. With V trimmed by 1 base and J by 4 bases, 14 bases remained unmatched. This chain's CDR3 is CASSLFLSDGTGRETQYF. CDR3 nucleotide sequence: TGCGCCAGCAGCTTGTTTTTATCTGATGGGACAGGGCGAGAGACCCAGTACTTC. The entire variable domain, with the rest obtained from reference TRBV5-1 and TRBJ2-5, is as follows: KAGVTQTPRYLIKTRGQQVTLSCSPISGHRSVSWYQQTPGQGLQFLFEYFSETQRNKGNFPGRFSGRQFSNSRSEMNVSTLELGDSALYLCASSLFLSDGTGRETQYFGPGTRLLVL.

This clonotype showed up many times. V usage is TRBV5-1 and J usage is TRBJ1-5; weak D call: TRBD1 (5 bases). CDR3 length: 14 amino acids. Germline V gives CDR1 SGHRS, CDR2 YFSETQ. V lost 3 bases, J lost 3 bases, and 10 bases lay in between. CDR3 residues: CASSSDGANQPQHF. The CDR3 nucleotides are TGCGCCAGCAGCTCGGATGGGGCCAATCAGCCCCAGCATTTT.

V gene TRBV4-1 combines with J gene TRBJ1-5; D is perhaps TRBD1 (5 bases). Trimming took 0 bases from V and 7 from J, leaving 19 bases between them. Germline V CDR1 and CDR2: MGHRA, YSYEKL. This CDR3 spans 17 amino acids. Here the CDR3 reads CASSQEAHGGSRQPQHF. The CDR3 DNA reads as TGCGCCAGCAGCCAAGAAGCCCACGGGGGTTCCAGACAGCCCCAGCATTTT.

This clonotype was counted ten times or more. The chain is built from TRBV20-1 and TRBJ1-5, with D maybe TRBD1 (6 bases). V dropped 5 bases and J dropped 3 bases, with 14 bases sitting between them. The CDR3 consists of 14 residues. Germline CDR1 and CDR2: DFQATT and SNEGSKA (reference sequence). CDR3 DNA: TGCAGTGCTTCCATTGGGGGCTTCAATCAGCCCCAGCATTTT. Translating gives CSASIGGFNQPQHF.

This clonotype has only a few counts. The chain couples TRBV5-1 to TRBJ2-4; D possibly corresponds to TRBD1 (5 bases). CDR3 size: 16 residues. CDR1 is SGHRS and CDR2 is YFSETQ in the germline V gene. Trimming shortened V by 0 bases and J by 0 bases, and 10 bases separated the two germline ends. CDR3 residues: CASSLGGELAKNIQYF. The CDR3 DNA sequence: TGCGCCAGCAGCTTGGGGGGCGAGCTAGCCAAAAACATTCAGTACTTC.

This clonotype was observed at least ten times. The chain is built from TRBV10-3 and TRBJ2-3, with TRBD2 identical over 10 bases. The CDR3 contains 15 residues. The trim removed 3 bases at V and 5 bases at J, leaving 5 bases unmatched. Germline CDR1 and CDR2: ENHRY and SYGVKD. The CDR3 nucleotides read TGTGCCATCAGTGAAGGAGCGGGAGGGGGAGATACGCAGTATTTT. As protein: CAISEGAGGGDTQYF.

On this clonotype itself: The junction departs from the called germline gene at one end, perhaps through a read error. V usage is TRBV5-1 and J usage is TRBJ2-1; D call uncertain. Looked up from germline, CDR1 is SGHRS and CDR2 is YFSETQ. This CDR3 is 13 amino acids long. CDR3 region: CASSLGSYNEQLF. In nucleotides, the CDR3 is TGCGCCAGCAGCTTAGGCTCCTACAATGAGCAGCTCTTC. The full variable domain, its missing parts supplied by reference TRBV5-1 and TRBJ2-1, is KAGVTQTPRYLIKTRGQQVTLSCSPISGHRSVSWYQQTPGQGLQFLFEYFSETQRNKGNFPGRFSGRQFSNSRSEMNVSTLELGDSALYLCASSLGSYNEQLFGPGTRLTVL.

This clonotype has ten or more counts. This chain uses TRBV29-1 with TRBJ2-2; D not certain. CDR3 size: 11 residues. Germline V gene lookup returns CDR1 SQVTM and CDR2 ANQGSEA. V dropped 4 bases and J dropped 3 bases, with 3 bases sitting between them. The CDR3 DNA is TGCAGCGTTGGTCACACCGGGGAGCTGTTTTTT. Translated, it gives CSVGHTGELFF.

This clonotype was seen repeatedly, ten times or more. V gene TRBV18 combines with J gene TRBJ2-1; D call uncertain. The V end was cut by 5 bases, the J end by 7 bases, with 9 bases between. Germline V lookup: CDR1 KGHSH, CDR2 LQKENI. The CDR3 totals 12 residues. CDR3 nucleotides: TGTGCCAGCTCAGAACAGAGGAATGAGCAGTTCTTC. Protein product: CASSEQRNEQFF.

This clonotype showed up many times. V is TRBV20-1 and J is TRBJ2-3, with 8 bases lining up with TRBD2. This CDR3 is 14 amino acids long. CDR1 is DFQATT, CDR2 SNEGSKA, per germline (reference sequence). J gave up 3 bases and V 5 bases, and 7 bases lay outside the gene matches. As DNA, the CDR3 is TGCAGTGCTGCCGGGGGGGATTGGACAGATACGCAGTATTTT. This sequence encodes CSAAGGDWTDTQYF.

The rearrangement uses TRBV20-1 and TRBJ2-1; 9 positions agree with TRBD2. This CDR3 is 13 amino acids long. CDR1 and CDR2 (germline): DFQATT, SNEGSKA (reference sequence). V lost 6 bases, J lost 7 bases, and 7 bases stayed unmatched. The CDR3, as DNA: TGCAGTGCAACGGGACTAGCTGGGAATGAGCAGTTCTTC. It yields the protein CSATGLAGNEQFF.

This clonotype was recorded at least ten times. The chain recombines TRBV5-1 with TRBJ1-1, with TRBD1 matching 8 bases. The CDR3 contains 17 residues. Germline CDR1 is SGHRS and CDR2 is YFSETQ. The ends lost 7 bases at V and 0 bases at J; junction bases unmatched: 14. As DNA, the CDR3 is TGCGCCAGCTCGAGGGCAGGGGGCTTGCCCATGAACACTGAAGCTTTCTTT. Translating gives CASSRAGGLPMNTEAFF.

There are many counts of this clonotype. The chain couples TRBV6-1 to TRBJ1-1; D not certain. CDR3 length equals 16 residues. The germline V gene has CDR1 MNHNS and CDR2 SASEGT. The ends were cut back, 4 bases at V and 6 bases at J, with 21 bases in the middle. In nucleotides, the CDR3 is TGTGCCAGCAGTGGAATCCCCTTAGATTCGTACGCTGAAGCTTTCTTT. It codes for CASSGIPLDSYAEAFF.

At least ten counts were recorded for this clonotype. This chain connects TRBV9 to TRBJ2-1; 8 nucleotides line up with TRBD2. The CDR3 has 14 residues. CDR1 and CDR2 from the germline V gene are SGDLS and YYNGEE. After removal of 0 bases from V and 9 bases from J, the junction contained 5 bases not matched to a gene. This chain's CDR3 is CASSVGSGVGEQFF. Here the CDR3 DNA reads TGTGCCAGCAGCGTAGGTAGCGGGGTGGGTGAGCAGTTCTTC. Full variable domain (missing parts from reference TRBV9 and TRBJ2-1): DSGVTQTPKHLITATGQRVTLRCSPRSGDLSVYWYQQSLDQGLQFLIQYYNGEERAKGNILERFSAQQFPDLHSELNLSSLELGDSALYFCASSVGSGVGEQFFGPGTRLTVL.

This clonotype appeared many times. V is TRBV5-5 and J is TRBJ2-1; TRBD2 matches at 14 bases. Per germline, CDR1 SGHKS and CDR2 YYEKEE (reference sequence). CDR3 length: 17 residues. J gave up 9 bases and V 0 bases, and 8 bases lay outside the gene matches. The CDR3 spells CASSLEGLAGVVGEQFF. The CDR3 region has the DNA TGTGCCAGCAGCTTGGAGGGACTAGCGGGAGTGGTCGGTGAGCAGTTCTTC.

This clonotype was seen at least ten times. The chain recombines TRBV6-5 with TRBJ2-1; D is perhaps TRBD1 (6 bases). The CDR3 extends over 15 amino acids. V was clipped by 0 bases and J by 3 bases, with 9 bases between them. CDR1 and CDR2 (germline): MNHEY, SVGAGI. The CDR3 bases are TGTGCCAGCAGTTACTCGGGCAGGGGCTACAATGAGCAGTTCTTC. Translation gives CASSYSGRGYNEQFF.

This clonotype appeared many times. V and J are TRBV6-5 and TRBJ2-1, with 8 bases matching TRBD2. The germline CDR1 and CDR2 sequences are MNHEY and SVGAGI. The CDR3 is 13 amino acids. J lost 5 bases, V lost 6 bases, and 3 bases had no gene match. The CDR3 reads CASSPLADNEQFF. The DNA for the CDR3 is TGTGCCAGCAGCCCACTAGCGGACAATGAGCAGTTCTTC.

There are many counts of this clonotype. CDR3 sequence reads: CASSSGTGYEQYF. The CDR3 DNA is TGTGCCAGCAGTTCCGGGACAGGGTACGAGCAGTACTTC. V gene TRBV7-2 combines with J gene TRBJ2-7; TRBD1 aligns across 9 bases. In germline, CDR1 is SGHTA, CDR2 FQGNSA. This CDR3 comprises 13 residues. The J segment lost 4 bases and the V segment lost 6 bases, leaving 4 bases of the junction unmatched.

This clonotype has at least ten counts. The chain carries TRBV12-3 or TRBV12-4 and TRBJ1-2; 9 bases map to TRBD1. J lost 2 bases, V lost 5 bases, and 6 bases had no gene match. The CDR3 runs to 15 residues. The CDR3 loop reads CASSTSGQGNYGYTF. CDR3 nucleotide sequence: TGTGCCAGCAGTACCTCGGGACAGGGAAACTATGGCTACACCTTC.

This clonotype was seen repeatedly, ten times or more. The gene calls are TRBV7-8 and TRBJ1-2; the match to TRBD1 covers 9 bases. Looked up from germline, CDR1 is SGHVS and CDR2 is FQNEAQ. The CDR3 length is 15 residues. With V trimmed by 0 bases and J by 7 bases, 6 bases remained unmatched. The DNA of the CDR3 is TGTGCCAGCAGCTTAGCGGGGACAGGGAGTAGTGGCTACACCTTC. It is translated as CASSLAGTGSSGYTF.

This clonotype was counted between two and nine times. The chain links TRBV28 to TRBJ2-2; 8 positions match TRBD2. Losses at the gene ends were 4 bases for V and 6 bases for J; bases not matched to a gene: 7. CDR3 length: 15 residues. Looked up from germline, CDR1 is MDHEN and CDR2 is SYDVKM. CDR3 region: CASSSGLGVSGELFF. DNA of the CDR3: TGTGCCAGCAGTTCGGGACTAGGGGTATCCGGGGAGCTGTTTTTT.

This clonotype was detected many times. CDR3 region: CASSLDPETYNEQFF. The DNA for the CDR3 is TGTGCCAGCAGTTTAGATCCGGAAACTTACAATGAGCAGTTCTTC. The J gene is TRBJ2-1, the V gene TRBV12-3 or TRBV12-4; D remains ambiguous. The V gene lost 1 base and the J gene lost 4 bases, with 11 bases spanning the gap. The CDR3 is 15 residues long.

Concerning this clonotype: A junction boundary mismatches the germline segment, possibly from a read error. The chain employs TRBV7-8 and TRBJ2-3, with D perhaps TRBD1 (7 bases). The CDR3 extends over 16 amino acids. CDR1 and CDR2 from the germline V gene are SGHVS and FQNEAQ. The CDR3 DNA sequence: TGTGCCAGCAGCTCCCGGGGGACAGTGGTGACAGGTACGCAGTATTTT. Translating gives CASSSRGTVVTGTQYF.

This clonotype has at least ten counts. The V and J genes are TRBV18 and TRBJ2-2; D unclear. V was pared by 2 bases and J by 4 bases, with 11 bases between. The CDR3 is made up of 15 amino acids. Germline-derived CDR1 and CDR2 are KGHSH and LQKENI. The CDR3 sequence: CASSPEQRRTGELFF. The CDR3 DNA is TGTGCCAGCTCACCAGAGCAACGACGCACCGGGGAGCTGTTTTTT.